The sequence of this TCR beta chain was determined in a study of cytomegalovirus exposure and HLA in healthy donors. Separate from the roughly 670-subject first cohort, the 120-subject validation cohort was the one that the donors belonged to. Points on this clone: Its specificity is unknown.

The CDR3 contains 14 residues. From germline, CDR1 is MDHEN and CDR2 SYDVKM. Germline trimming cut 7 bases from V and 4 bases from J; bases unmatched to any gene: 4. Whole-study findings and limits: For cytomegalovirus status, the classifier reportedly gave diagnoses with high specificity and sensitivity.

The data were produced by immunoSEQ multiplex PCR, yet TCRdb's version contains in-frame clones alone and is incomplete. The sample yields some 60,000 clones, around 96% seen once. This rearrangement joins TRBV28 to TRBJ2-3; TRBD2 aligns across 11 bases. The clonotype was recovered from a man in his late teens or twenties in good health and CMV-seronegative. The sequenced sample was PBMCs. The CDR3 sequence is CASTPSGRPDTQYF. CDR3 DNA: TGTGCCAGCACTCCTAGCGGGAGGCCAGATACGCAGTATTTT.